The rows below give T cell receptor beta chains drawn from one sample of a study of regulatory T cells in long-lasting Graves disease. TCRdb redid the calling of the multiplex PCR reads with MiXCR, one entry per CDR3 protein. The sample lists some 250,000 distinct CDR3 sequences, 20% seen once, with over 11% in the top ten. Here the sequenced sample was peripheral blood mononuclear cells (PBMCs), taken at new diagnosis, from a patient treated with antithyroid drugs. These receptors were collected from a female donor with Graves disease. The CDR3 runs from the conserved cysteine through the conserved F or W. D genes are given only for firm matches. Clone size appears in some rows only: once, few, many, or a class for an expanded clone.

D gene: .; V gene: TRBV10-3; clone size: .; J gene: TRBJ2-1; CDR3 protein: CAIRDPLSYNEQFF; CDR3 DNA: TGTGCCATCAGGGACCCCCTCTCCTACAATGAGCAGTTCTTC
D gene: TRBD1; V gene: TRBV6-2/TRBV6-3; clone size: .; J gene: TRBJ1-4; CDR3 protein: CASSPRDSSTEKLFF; CDR3 DNA: TGTGCCAGCAGTCCCCGGGACAGTTCTACAGAAAAACTGTTTTTT
D gene: TRBD1; V gene: TRBV6-5; clone size: many; J gene: TRBJ1-2; CDR3 protein: CASSYFRDSGGYTF; CDR3 DNA: TGTGCCAGCAGTTATTTCCGGGACAGCGGTGGCTACACCTTC
D gene: .; V gene: TRBV20-1; clone size: many; J gene: TRBJ2-5; CDR3 protein: CSARDRVRNQETQYF; CDR3 DNA: TGCAGTGCTAGAGATCGAGTTCGGAACCAAGAGACCCAGTACTTC
D gene: TRBD1; V gene: TRBV7-2; clone size: many; J gene: TRBJ1-6; CDR3 protein: CASSSNRGGFSPLHF; CDR3 DNA: TGTGCCAGCAGTTCCAACAGGGGTGGCTTTTCACCCCTCCACTTT
D gene: .; V gene: TRBV18; clone size: many; J gene: TRBJ2-1; CDR3 protein: CASSAGSPTAHEQFF; CDR3 DNA: TGTGCCAGCTCCGCCGGGTCCCCTACCGCCCATGAGCAGTTCTTC
D gene: .; V gene: TRBV7-9; clone size: many; J gene: TRBJ1-2; CDR3 protein: CASSLGGPGGYTF; CDR3 DNA: TGTGCCAGCAGCTTAGGGGGTCCGGGCGGCTACACCTTC
D gene: .; V gene: TRBV6-5; clone size: many; J gene: TRBJ1-1; CDR3 protein: CASSYVGRDRAEAFF; CDR3 DNA: TGTGCCAGCAGTTACGTCGGCAGGGATAGGGCTGAAGCTTTCTTT
D gene: .; V gene: TRBV29-1; clone size: many; J gene: TRBJ1-2; CDR3 protein: CSVETTAIYGYTF; CDR3 DNA: TGCAGCGTCGAAACGACAGCAATCTATGGCTACACCTTC
D gene: .; V gene: TRBV6-1; clone size: many; J gene: TRBJ2-3; CDR3 protein: CASNLQGGADTQYF; CDR3 DNA: TGTGCCAGCAACTTACAGGGAGGAGCAGATACGCAGTATTTT
D gene: .; V gene: TRBV7-2; clone size: many; J gene: TRBJ2-7; CDR3 protein: CASSLLGSSYEQYF; CDR3 DNA: TGTGCCAGCAGTTTACTGGGGTCCTCCTACGAGCAGTACTTC
D gene: .; V gene: TRBV13; clone size: .; J gene: TRBJ2-7; CDR3 protein: CASSLRRSVYEQYF; CDR3 DNA: TGTGCCAGCAGCTTACGCAGATCGGTCTACGAGCAGTACTTC
D gene: .; V gene: TRBV2; clone size: .; J gene: TRBJ1-4; CDR3 protein: CASSEGWGGKLFF; CDR3 DNA: TGTGCCAGCAGTGAAGGGTGGGGTGGAAAACTGTTTTTT
D gene: .; V gene: TRBV7-9; clone size: .; J gene: TRBJ1-5; CDR3 protein: CASSSYRDGNQPQHF; CDR3 DNA: TGTGCCAGCAGCTCCTACAGGGATGGCAATCAGCCCCAGCATTTT
D gene: .; V gene: TRBV2; clone size: many; J gene: TRBJ1-2; CDR3 protein: CASSEGGPKGYTF; CDR3 DNA: TGTGCCAGCAGTGAAGGGGGGCCGAAGGGCTACACCTTC
D gene: .; V gene: TRBV27; clone size: many; J gene: TRBJ2-3; CDR3 protein: CASSWRASTDTQYF; CDR3 DNA: TGTGCCAGCAGTTGGAGGGCGAGCACAGATACGCAGTATTTT
D gene: TRBD2; V gene: TRBV3-1; clone size: many; J gene: TRBJ2-1; CDR3 protein: CASSQDRGGGVYNEQFF; CDR3 DNA: TGTGCCAGCAGCCAAGATCGGGGCGGGGGGGTCTACAATGAGCAGTTCTTC
D gene: .; V gene: TRBV20-1; clone size: many; J gene: TRBJ1-6; CDR3 protein: CSARRGDNSPLHF; CDR3 DNA: TGCAGTGCTCGCCGGGGGGATAATTCACCCCTCCACTTT
D gene: .; V gene: TRBV3-1; clone size: many; J gene: TRBJ2-7; CDR3 protein: CASSQVPYEQYF; CDR3 DNA: TGTGCCAGCAGCCAAGTCCCCTACGAGCAGTACTTC
D gene: TRBD1; V gene: TRBV28; clone size: many; J gene: TRBJ2-1; CDR3 protein: CASLGTAEQFF; CDR3 DNA: TGTGCCAGCCTCGGGACAGCTGAGCAGTTCTTC
D gene: .; V gene: TRBV7-6; clone size: .; J gene: TRBJ2-5; CDR3 protein: CASSLTGSRETQYF; CDR3 DNA: TGTGCCAGCAGCTTAACCGGGTCCCGGGAGACCCAGTACTTC
D gene: .; V gene: TRBV10-3; clone size: many; J gene: TRBJ2-1; CDR3 protein: CATRAGIGQRGNEQFF; CDR3 DNA: TGTGCCACACGCGCGGGAATAGGACAGAGGGGAAATGAGCAGTTCTTC
D gene: .; V gene: TRBV27; clone size: .; J gene: TRBJ1-6; CDR3 protein: CASSFGGFNSPLHF; CDR3 DNA: TGTGCCAGCAGTTTCGGCGGGTTTAATTCACCCCTCCACTTT
D gene: TRBD1; V gene: TRBV6-2/TRBV6-3; clone size: many; J gene: TRBJ2-7; CDR3 protein: CASSYVGQGAYEQYF; CDR3 DNA: TGTGCCAGCAGTTACGTGGGACAGGGTGCGTACGAGCAGTACTTC
D gene: .; V gene: TRBV20-1; clone size: many; J gene: TRBJ2-3; CDR3 protein: CSATRPGDTQYF; CDR3 DNA: TGCAGTGCTACGAGACCGGGGGATACGCAGTATTTT
D gene: TRBD2; V gene: TRBV5-1; clone size: many; J gene: TRBJ2-3; CDR3 protein: CASSLGLAGGNTQYF; CDR3 DNA: TGCGCCAGCAGCTTAGGACTAGCGGGGGGGAATACGCAGTATTTT
D gene: .; V gene: TRBV28; clone size: many; J gene: TRBJ1-1; CDR3 protein: CAGISSLGTEAFF; CDR3 DNA: TGTGCCGGCATCAGCTCTCTGGGCACTGAAGCTTTCTTT
D gene: .; V gene: TRBV7-9; clone size: many; J gene: TRBJ2-7; CDR3 protein: CASSLGAGRAYEQYF; CDR3 DNA: TGTGCCAGCAGCTTAGGAGCTGGCCGGGCCTACGAGCAGTACTTC
D gene: TRBD2; V gene: TRBV12-3/TRBV12-4; clone size: many; J gene: TRBJ2-3; CDR3 protein: CASAGDFVTDTQYF; CDR3 DNA: TGTGCCAGTGCGGGGGATTTCGTCACAGATACGCAGTATTTT
D gene: .; V gene: TRBV6-1; clone size: many; J gene: TRBJ1-4; CDR3 protein: CASSPPPSNEKLFF; CDR3 DNA: TGTGCCAGCAGCCCCCCCCCTAGTAATGAAAAACTGTTTTTT
D gene: .; V gene: TRBV2; clone size: .; J gene: TRBJ2-7; CDR3 protein: CASSEEGLSYEQYF; CDR3 DNA: TGTGCCAGCAGTGAGGAAGGGTTATCCTACGAGCAGTACTTC
D gene: .; V gene: TRBV9; clone size: many; J gene: TRBJ1-6; CDR3 protein: CASSRQGLSSPLHF; CDR3 DNA: TGTGCCAGCAGTCGTCAGGGACTTTCTTCACCCCTCCACTTT
D gene: TRBD1; V gene: TRBV29-1; clone size: many; J gene: TRBJ1-2; CDR3 protein: CSVEEQGGGGYTF; CDR3 DNA: TGCAGCGTTGAAGAGCAGGGGGGCGGGGGCTACACCTTC
D gene: .; V gene: TRBV19; clone size: .; J gene: TRBJ1-4; CDR3 protein: CASRPLRPGGNEKLFF; CDR3 DNA: TGTGCCAGTAGACCCCTCCGGCCGGGGGGAAATGAAAAACTGTTTTTT
D gene: .; V gene: TRBV6-1; clone size: many; J gene: TRBJ2-7; CDR3 protein: CAREEVSYEQYF; CDR3 DNA: TGTGCCAGGGAGGAGGTAAGCTACGAGCAGTACTTC
D gene: TRBD2; V gene: TRBV7-2; clone size: many; J gene: TRBJ2-5; CDR3 protein: CASSLDSGGEETQYF; CDR3 DNA: TGTGCCAGCAGCTTAGATAGCGGGGGGGAAGAGACCCAGTACTTC
D gene: TRBD1; V gene: TRBV12-3/TRBV12-4; clone size: .; J gene: TRBJ2-5; CDR3 protein: CASSGTGARKETQYF; CDR3 DNA: TGTGCCAGCAGCGGGACAGGGGCTCGAAAAGAGACCCAGTACTTC
D gene: .; V gene: TRBV10-3; clone size: many; J gene: TRBJ2-7; CDR3 protein: CATAQGSYEQYF; CDR3 DNA: TGTGCCACGGCCCAGGGCTCCTACGAGCAGTACTTC
D gene: .; V gene: TRBV6-2/TRBV6-3; clone size: many; J gene: TRBJ1-1; CDR3 protein: CASSYPAALGTEAFF; CDR3 DNA: TGTGCCAGCAGTTACCCAGCCGCCTTGGGCACTGAAGCTTTCTTT
D gene: TRBD1; V gene: TRBV2; clone size: many; J gene: TRBJ2-1; CDR3 protein: CASSPGTGDYNEQFF; CDR3 DNA: TGTGCCAGCAGTCCCGGGACAGGAGACTACAATGAGCAGTTCTTC
D gene: .; V gene: TRBV4-3; clone size: few; J gene: TRBJ1-1; CDR3 protein: CASSQYLGATEAFF; CDR3 DNA: TGCGCCAGCAGCCAATATCTTGGGGCCACTGAAGCTTTCTTT
D gene: .; V gene: TRBV6-1; clone size: .; J gene: TRBJ1-1; CDR3 protein: CASTKGQGSYTEAFF; CDR3 DNA: TGTGCCAGCACTAAGGGGCAGGGGTCTTACACTGAAGCTTTCTTT
D gene: .; V gene: TRBV7-8; clone size: many; J gene: TRBJ1-5; CDR3 protein: CASSLLQPRGSRQPQHF; CDR3 DNA: TGTGCCAGCAGCTTATTACAGCCGCGAGGTTCACGGCAGCCCCAGCATTTT
D gene: TRBD2; V gene: TRBV5-1; clone size: many; J gene: TRBJ2-1; CDR3 protein: CASNSGSPNEQFF; CDR3 DNA: TGCGCCAGCAATAGCGGGAGCCCCAATGAGCAGTTCTTC
D gene: TRBD1; V gene: TRBV18; clone size: many; J gene: TRBJ1-4; CDR3 protein: CASSPGDRVGEKLFF; CDR3 DNA: TGTGCCAGCTCACCGGGCGACAGGGTCGGGGAAAAACTGTTTTTT
D gene: TRBD1; V gene: TRBV4-3; clone size: .; J gene: TRBJ1-2; CDR3 protein: CASRQTGDYGYTF; CDR3 DNA: TGCGCCAGCAGGCAAACAGGGGACTATGGCTACACCTTC
D gene: TRBD2; V gene: TRBV12-3/TRBV12-4; clone size: many; J gene: TRBJ2-1; CDR3 protein: CASSPIAGGDNEQFF; CDR3 DNA: TGTGCCAGCAGTCCCATAGCGGGAGGGGACAATGAGCAGTTCTTC
D gene: .; V gene: TRBV18; clone size: many; J gene: TRBJ1-4; CDR3 protein: CASSWSTEVNEKLFF; CDR3 DNA: TGTGCCAGCTCATGGTCCACAGAAGTTAATGAAAAACTGTTTTTT